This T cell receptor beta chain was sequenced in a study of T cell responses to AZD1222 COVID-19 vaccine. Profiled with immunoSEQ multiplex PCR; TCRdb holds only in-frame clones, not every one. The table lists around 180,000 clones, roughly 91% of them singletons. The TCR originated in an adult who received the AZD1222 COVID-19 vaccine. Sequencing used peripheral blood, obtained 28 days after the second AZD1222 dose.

DNA of the CDR3: TGTGCCAGCAGTAAGGGACAGGGTGTTGAGCAGTTCTTC. This codes for CASSKGQGVEQFF. The J gene is TRBJ2-1, the V gene TRBV27; 9 bases are shared with TRBD1. The V and J ends lost 5 bases and 9 bases, in that order; junction bases with no gene match: 5. In germline, CDR1 is MNHEY, CDR2 SMNVEV (reference sequence). This CDR3 has 13 amino acids.